Sequencing of this T cell receptor beta chain was carried out in a study of blood T cell repertoires in COVID-19. Turning to the study itself: COVID-19 samples collected from the United States, Italy and Spain covered acute and convalescent phases.

Study processing details: Reference gene primer amplification in the assay estimated nucleated cell counts. Sequenced by immunoSEQ multiplex PCR; TCRdb stores in-frame clones only, minus some. That table gives V, J and clone size, and the DNA gave D and trimming. Counted here are some 50,000 clones, 90% occurring once; the ten biggest clones make up roughly 6.2%. This TCR was recovered from a man aged 35-49 years with acute or convalescent COVID-19. The material sequenced was peripheral blood.

The DNA for the CDR3 is TGTGCCAGCAGTTACGGGACAGGGTTCACTGAAGCTTTCTTT. Translated, it gives CASSYGTGFTEAFF. The chain has TRBV6-6 and TRBJ1-1; 9 bases are shared with TRBD1. CDR1 MNHNY and CDR2 SVGAGI come from the germline V gene (reference sequence). V lost 2 bases to trimming and J lost 4 bases; unmatched junction nucleotides: 2. CDR3 size: 14 residues.